This T cell receptor beta chain was sequenced during a study of blood T cell repertoires in COVID-19. Assay: immunoSEQ multiplex PCR; the TCRdb copy retains only in-frame clones and omits some. The sample lists more than 6,500 clones, 85% to 90% occurring once. Source material: peripheral blood. This clonotype was obtained from a man at least 80 years old with active COVID-19.

This CDR3 is CASSAGTLTTNEKLFF. CDR3 sequence (DNA): TGTGCCAGCAGTGCAGGGACACTTACAACTAATGAAAAACTGTTTTTT. The V and J genes are TRBV2 and TRBJ1-4; perhaps TRBD1 as D (6 bases). The CDR3 extends over 16 amino acids. Germline CDR1 and CDR2: SNHLY and FYNNEI. Trimming took off 4 bases at V and 0 bases at J, with 12 bases between the two ends.